This T cell receptor (beta chain) came from a study of T-cell reconstitution after alpha-beta-depleted transplantation in children. Overall study results and limits: Surviving recipient T cells and intrathymic progenitors accounted for some patients' high TCRbeta diversity at day 60. Newly generated T cells supplied most T-cell counts and diversity one year post-transplant.

Unique molecular identifiers were incorporated into the prepared TCRbeta library. Each CDR3 protein is one row after TCRdb ran MiXCR on the PCR reads. The sample has over 150,000 distinct CDR3 sequences, 5% to 6.5% seen once; the top ten hold approximately 4.1%. This clonotype was found many times. Its antigen is as yet unknown. The sequencing here drew on PBMCs, taken before TCRalphabeta/CD19-depleted stem cell transplant. The TCR sequence derives from a girl under two years old with combined immunodeficiency, due to receive a stem cell transplant.

The CDR3 sequence is CSARRGGQETQYF. In nucleotides, the CDR3 is TGCAGTGCTAGAAGGGGGGGCCAAGAGACCCAGTACTTC. V gene TRBV20-1 combines with J gene TRBJ2-5; the D gene is possibly TRBD2 (7 bases). Trimming removed 2 bases at V and 1 base at J, with 8 bases between. Germline CDR1 is DFQATT and CDR2 is SNEGSKA (reference sequence). The CDR3 covers 13 residues.